This T cell receptor beta chain originates from a study of Graves' ophthalmopathy and Graves' hyperthyroidism. Study as a whole: Ahead of any treatment, peripheral blood was obtained at the initial diagnosis.

On this clonotype: What it binds is unknown.

V was clipped by 8 bases and J by 8 bases; unmatched bases: 6. Germline V lookup: CDR1 SGHNT, CDR2 YENEEA. The length of the CDR3 is 12 residues. Amplification of the TCR beta CDR3 regions used RNA transcripts (as template). Following a first-round RT-PCR that used HTBI primers, a second-round multiplex PCR was carried out. Each CDR3 protein gets one entry after TCRdb re-called the multiplex PCR reads with MiXCR. The repertoire has 650,000 to 800,000 distinct CDR3 sequences, about two fifths of them found once; the top ten carry more than 3%. PBMCs were isolated by Ficoll-Paque density gradient centrifugation, using roughly 9.7 ml of fresh peripheral blood as the starting material. Notes on the study in general: Separation of ophthalmopathy from stable hyperthyroidism was achieved by a 13-signature model, at roughly 90% sensitivity and just over 80% specificity. Both an approximately 70% sensitivity and an approximately 72% specificity characterized the model's predictions of ophthalmopathy progression.

The source material was peripheral blood. The receptor comes from an adult man with Graves' ophthalmopathy. The chain carries TRBV11-3 and TRBJ1-2; TRBD1 matches at 9 bases. CDR3 in DNA: TGTGCCAGCGGACAGGGGTTATCAGGCTACACCTTC. Encoded protein: CASGQGLSGYTF.